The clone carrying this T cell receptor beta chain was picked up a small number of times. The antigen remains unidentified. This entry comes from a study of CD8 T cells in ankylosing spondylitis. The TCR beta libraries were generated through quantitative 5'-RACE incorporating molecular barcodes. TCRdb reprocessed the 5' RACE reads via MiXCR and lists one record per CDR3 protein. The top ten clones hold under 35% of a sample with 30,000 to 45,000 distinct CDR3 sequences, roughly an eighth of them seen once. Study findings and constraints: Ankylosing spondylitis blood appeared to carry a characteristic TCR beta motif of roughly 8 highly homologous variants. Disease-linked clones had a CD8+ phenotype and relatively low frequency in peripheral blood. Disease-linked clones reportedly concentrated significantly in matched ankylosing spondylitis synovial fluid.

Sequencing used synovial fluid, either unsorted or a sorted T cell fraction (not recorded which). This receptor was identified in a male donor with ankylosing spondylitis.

The CDR3 protein is CASSYSDRVGETQYF. The CDR3 nucleotides are TGTGCCAGCAGCTATTCTGACAGGGTCGGGGAGACCCAGTACTTC. This chain uses TRBV11-2 with TRBJ2-5, with TRBD1 identical over 7 bases. The CDR3 is 15 residues long. Germline CDR1 and CDR2: SGHAT and FQNNGV. V was clipped by 4 bases and J by 5 bases; unmatched bases: 10.